This TCR beta chain is drawn from a study of response to subunit inactivated influenza vaccine (dated by TCRdb to the late 2010s). Study-wide context: The study used deep quantitative T cell receptor repertoire profiling to track responses to a trivalent subunit inactivated influenza vaccine. Overall results and qualifications from the work: The authors suggested that each seasonal influenza vaccination may recruit only a limited number of new T cells.

Library generation was performed with RT-PCR. Reads for this sample came from an Illumina HiSeq 2500. The raw public reads went through TCRdb reprocessing: fastp at Q25, MiXCR clone calling, in-frame beta chains kept. Every entry covers one CDR3 protein and lists the most common genes and DNA from its rows. Recorded for this sample are about 700,000 distinct CDR3 sequences; approximately 14% of them occurred a single time. The top ten clones comprise around 10% of the sample. Per the germline V gene, LGHNA is the CDR1 and YSLEER is the CDR2. The trim is 0 bases for V and 4 bases for J, with a gap of 13 bases between the germline ends. CDR3 length: 15 amino acids, cysteine to phenylalanine. The entry retains the CDR3 DNA only, 45 bases that are in frame from base 1. In its sample, this clonotype was seen a few times. Its antigen remains undetermined. Within one base of it there is no much larger clone, and no base qualities were kept.

The material was PBMCs from blood, obtained 11 to 12 days after vaccination. The rearranged segments are TRBV4-3 and TRBJ2-7, with TRBD1 perhaps the D gene, on 6 matching bases. The clonotype was recovered from a man aged 45-60 years who received an inactivated influenza vaccine. Donor details come from another sample of the same person, matched by shared clones. The CDR3 amino acid sequence is: CASSQDTARGYEQYF. The DNA is TGCGCCAGCAGCCAAGATACCGCCAGGGGTTACGAGCAGTACTTC.